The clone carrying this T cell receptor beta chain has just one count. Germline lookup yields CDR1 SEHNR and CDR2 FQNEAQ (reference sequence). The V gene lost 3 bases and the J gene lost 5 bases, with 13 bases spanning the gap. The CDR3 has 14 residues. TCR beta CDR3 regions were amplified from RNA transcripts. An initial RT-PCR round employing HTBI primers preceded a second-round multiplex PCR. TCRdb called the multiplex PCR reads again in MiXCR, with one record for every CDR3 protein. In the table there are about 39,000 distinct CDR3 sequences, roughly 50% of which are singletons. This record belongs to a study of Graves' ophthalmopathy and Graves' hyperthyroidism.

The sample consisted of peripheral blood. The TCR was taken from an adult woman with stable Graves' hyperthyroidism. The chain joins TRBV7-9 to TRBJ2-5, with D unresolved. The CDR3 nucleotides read TGTGCCAGCAGCTTGGTGAGCTCGGGTGAGACCCAGTACTTC. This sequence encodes CASSLVSSGETQYF.